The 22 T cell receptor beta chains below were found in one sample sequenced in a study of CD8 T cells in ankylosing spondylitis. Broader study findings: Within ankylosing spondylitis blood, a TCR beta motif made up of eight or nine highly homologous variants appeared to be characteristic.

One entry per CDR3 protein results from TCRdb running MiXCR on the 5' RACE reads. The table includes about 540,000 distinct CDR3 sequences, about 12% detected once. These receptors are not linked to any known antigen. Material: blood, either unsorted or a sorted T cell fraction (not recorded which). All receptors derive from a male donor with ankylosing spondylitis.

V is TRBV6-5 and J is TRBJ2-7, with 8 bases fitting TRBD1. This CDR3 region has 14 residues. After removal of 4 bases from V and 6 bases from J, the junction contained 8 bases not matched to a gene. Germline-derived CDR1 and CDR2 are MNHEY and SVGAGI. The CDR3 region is CASSLAGGFGEQYF. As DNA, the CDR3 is TGTGCCAGCAGTTTAGCAGGGGGCTTCGGCGAGCAGTACTTC.

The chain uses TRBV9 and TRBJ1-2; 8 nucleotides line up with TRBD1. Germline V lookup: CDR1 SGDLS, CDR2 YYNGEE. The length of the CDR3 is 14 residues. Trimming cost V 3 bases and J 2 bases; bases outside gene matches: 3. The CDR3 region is CASSDRGWNYGYTF. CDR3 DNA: TGTGCCAGCAGCGACAGGGGGTGGAACTATGGCTACACCTTC.

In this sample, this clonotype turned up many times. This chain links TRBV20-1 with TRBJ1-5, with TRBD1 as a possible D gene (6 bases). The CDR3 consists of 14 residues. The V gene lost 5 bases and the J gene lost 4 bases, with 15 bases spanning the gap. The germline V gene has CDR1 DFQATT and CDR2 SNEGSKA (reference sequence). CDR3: CSAPRGATNQPQHF. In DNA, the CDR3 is TGCAGTGCTCCCAGGGGAGCAACAAATCAGCCCCAGCATTTT.

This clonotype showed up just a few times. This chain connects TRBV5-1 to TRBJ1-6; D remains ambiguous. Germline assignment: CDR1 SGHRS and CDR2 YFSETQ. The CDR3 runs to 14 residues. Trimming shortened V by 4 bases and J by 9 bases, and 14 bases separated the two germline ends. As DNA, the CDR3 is TGCGCCAGCAGCCATTCGCCTCCTGGTTCACCCCTCCACTTT. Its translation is CASSHSPPGSPLHF.

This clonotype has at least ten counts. Here the CDR3 reads CASSSRLAGTSYNEQFF. The CDR3 DNA is TGTGCCAGCAGTTCCCGACTAGCGGGAACCTCCTACAATGAGCAGTTCTTC. The chain uses TRBV12-3 or TRBV12-4 and TRBJ2-1; 11 bases are shared with TRBD2. With 4 bases clipped from V and 0 bases from J, the junction kept 5 bases outside the gene matches. CDR3 size: 17 residues.

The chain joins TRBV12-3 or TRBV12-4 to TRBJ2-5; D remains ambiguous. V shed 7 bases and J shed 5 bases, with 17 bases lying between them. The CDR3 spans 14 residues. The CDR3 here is CASTRADPWETQYF. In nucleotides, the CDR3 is TGTGCCAGCACCCGAGCCGATCCCTGGGAGACCCAGTACTTC.

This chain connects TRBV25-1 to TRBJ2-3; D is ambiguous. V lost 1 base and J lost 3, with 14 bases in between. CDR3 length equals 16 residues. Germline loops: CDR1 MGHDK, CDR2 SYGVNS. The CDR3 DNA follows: TGTGCCAGCAGTGAATCAAAGGGATCATTGACAGATACGCAGTATTTT. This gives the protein CASSESKGSLTDTQYF. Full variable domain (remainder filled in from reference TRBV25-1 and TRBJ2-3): EADIYQTPRYLVIGTGKKITLECSQTMGHDKMYWYQQDPGMELHLIHYSYGVNSTEKGDLSSESTVSRIRTEHFPLTLESARPSHTSQYLCASSESKGSLTDTQYFGPGTRLTVL.

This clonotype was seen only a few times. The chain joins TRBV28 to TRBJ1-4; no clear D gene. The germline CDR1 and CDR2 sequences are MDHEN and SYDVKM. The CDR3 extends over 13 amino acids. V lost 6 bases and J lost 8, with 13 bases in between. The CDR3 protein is CASRQIGGEKLFF. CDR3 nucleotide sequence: TGTGCCAGCAGACAAATCGGAGGGGAAAAACTGTTTTTT.

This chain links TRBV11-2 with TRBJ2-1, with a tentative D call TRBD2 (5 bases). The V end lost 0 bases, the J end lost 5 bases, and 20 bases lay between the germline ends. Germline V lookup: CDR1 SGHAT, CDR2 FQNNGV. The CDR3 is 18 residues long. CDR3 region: CASSLEGDLSFFHNEQFF. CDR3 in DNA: TGTGCCAGCAGCTTAGAGGGAGACTTGAGTTTTTTTCACAATGAGCAGTTCTTC.

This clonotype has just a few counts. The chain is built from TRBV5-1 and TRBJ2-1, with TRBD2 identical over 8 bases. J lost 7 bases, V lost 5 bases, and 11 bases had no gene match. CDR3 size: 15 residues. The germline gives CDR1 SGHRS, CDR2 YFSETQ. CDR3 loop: CASSSLTSGTNEQFF. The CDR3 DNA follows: TGCGCCAGCAGTTCTCTAACTAGCGGTACGAATGAGCAGTTCTTC. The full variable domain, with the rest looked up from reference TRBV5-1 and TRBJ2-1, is KAGVTQTPRYLIKTRGQQVTLSCSPISGHRSVSWYQQTPGQGLQFLFEYFSETQRNKGNFPGRFSGRQFSNSRSEMNVSTLELGDSALYLCASSSLTSGTNEQFFGPGTRLTVL.

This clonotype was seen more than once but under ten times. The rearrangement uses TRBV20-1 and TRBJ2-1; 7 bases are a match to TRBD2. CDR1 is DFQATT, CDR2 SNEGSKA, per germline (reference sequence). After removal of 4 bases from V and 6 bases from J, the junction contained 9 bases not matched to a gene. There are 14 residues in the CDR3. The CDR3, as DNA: TGCAGTGCTATAGGCGGGAGAGGTGGCAATGAGCAGTTCTTC. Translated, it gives CSAIGGRGGNEQFF.

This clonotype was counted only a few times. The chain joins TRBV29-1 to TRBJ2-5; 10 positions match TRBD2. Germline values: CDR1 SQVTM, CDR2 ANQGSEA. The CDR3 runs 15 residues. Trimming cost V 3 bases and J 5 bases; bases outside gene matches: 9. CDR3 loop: CSVEPSGSRRETQYF. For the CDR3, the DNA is TGCAGCGTTGAGCCTAGCGGGAGTCGAAGGGAGACCCAGTACTTC.

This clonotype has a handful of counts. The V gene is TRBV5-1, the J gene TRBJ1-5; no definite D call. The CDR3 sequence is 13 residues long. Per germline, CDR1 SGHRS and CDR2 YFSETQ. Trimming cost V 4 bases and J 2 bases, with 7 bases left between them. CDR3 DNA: TGCGCCAGCAGCATCACAGGCAATCAGCCCCAGCATTTT. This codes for CASSITGNQPQHF.

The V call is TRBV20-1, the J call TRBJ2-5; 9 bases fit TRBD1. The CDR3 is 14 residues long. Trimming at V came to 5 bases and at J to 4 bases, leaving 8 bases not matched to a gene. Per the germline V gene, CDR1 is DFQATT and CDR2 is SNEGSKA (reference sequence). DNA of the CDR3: TGCAGTGCTCATACAGGGGGCCGGGGAGAGACCCAGTACTTC. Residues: CSAHTGGRGETQYF.

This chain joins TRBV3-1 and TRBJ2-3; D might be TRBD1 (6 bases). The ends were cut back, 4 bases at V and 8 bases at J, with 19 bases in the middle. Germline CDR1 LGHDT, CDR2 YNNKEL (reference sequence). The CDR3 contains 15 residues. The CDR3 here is CASSPLKGGDGTQYF. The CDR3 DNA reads TGTGCCAGCAGCCCCTTGAAAGGGGGAGACGGTACGCAGTATTTT.

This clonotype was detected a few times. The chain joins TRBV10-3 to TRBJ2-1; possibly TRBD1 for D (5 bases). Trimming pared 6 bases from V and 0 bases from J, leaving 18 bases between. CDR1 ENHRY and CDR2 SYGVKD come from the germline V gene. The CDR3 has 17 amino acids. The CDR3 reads CAISPGLGPLSYNEQFF. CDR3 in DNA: TGTGCCATCAGCCCTGGTTTGGGGCCCCTCTCCTACAATGAGCAGTTCTTC.

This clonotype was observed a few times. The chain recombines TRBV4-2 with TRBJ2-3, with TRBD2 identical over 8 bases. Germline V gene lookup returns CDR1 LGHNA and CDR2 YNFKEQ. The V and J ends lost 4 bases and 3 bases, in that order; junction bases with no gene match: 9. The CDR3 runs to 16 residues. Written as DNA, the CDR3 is TGTGCCAGCAGCCCTATGTGGGGACTAGAGACAGATACGCAGTATTTT. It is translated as CASSPMWGLETDTQYF.

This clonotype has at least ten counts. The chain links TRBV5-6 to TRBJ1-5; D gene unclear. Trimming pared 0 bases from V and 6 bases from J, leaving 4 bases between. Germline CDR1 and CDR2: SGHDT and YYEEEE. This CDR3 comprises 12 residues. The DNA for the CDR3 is TGTGCCAGCAGCTTGGGGACTCAGCCCCAGCATTTT. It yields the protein CASSLGTQPQHF.

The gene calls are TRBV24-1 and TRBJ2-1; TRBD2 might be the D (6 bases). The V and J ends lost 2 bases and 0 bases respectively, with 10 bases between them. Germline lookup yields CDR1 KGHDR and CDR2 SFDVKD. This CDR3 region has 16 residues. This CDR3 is CATSDSGTDSYNEQFF. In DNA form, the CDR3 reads TGTGCCACCAGTGATTCCGGGACTGACTCCTACAATGAGCAGTTCTTC.

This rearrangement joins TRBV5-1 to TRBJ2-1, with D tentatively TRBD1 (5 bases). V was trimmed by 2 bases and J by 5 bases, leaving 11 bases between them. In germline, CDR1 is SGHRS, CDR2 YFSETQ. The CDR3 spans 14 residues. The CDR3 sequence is CASSFGSGHNEQFF. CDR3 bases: TGCGCCAGCAGCTTTGGTTCAGGGCACAATGAGCAGTTCTTC.

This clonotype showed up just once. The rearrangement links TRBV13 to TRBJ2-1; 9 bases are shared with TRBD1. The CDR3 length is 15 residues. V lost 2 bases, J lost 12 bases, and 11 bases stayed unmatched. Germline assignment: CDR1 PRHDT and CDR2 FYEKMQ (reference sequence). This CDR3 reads CASSLFGDRAGRQFF. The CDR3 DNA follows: TGTGCCAGCAGCTTATTCGGGGACAGGGCCGGGCGGCAGTTCTTC.

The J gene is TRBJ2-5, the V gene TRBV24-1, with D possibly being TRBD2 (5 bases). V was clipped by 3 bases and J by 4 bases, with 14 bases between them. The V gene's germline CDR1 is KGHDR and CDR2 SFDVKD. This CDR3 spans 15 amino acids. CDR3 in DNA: TGTGCCACCAGTGATCCAGCGGCAGGAGGAGAGACCCAGTACTTC. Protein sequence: CATSDPAAGGETQYF.